This T cell receptor (beta chain) was identified during a study of T cell changes during pregnancy in multiple sclerosis. This clone appeared a single time. Germline V gives CDR1 MDHEN, CDR2 SYDVKM. Trimming took off 7 bases at V and 0 bases at J, with 16 bases between the two ends. The CDR3 has 16 amino acids. TCRdb's table, derived via immunoSEQ multiplex PCR, lists solely in-frame clones and lacks some. There are around 28,000 clones in the sample; about nine tenths occur only once, and approximately 4.7% lies in the top ten. The receptor comes from a female donor with multiple sclerosis, enrolled in a pregnancy study. The rearrangement links TRBV28 to TRBJ1-5; D unclear. The source was CD8+ T cells from peripheral blood mononuclear cells, collected in the second trimester of pregnancy. CDR3 residues: CASTPYRLYSNQPQHF. In DNA form, the CDR3 reads TGTGCCAGCACCCCCTATCGGTTATATAGCAATCAGCCCCAGCATTTT.